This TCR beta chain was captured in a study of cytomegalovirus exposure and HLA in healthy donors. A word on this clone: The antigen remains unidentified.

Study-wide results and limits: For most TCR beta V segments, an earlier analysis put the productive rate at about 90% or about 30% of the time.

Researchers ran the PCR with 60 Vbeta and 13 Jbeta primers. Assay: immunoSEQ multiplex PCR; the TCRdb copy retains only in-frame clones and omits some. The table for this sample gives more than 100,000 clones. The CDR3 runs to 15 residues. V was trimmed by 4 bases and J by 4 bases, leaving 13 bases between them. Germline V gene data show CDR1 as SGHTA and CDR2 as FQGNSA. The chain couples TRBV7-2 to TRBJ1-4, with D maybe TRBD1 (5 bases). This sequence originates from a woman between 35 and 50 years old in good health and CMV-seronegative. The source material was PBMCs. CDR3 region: CASSSAGPLNEKLFF. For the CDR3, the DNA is TGTGCCAGCAGCTCCGCGGGGCCCCTTAATGAAAAACTGTTTTTT. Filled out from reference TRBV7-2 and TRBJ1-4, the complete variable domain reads GAGVSQSPSNKVTEKGKDVELRCDPISGHTALYWYRQSLGQGLEFLIYFQGNSAPDKSGLPSDRFSAERTGGSVSTLTIQRTQQEDSAVYLCASSSAGPLNEKLFFGSGTQLSVL.